Shown below are 30 T cell receptor beta chains from a single sample sequenced in a study of CD8+ T cells in alopecia areata. Sequencing templates came from extracted RNA that was reverse transcribed into cDNA. Method: immunoSEQ multiplex PCR; TCRdb's copy keeps in-frame clones and lacks some. The repertoire holds about 150,000 clones, with around 47% as singletons. The source material was CD4+ T cells sorted from blood. The receptors here all came from a human donor with alopecia areata.

The J gene is TRBJ2-5, the V gene TRBV25-1; 9 nucleotides agree with TRBD1. From germline, CDR1 is MGHDK and CDR2 SYGVNS. V gave up 6 bases and J gave up 5 bases; unmatched junction bases: 10. This CDR3 contains 15 residues. CDR3 nucleotides: TGTGCCAGCAGACGGGACAGGGACCCCTGGGAGACCCAGTACTTC. Its translation is CASRRDRDPWETQYF.

This clone has a single count. The chain uses TRBV30 and TRBJ2-7; D is unclear. CDR1 is GTSNPN and CDR2 is SVGIG in the germline V gene (reference sequence). Trimming left V 0 bases short and J 7 bases short, with 4 bases between. The CDR3 is made up of 10 amino acids. The CDR3 reads CAWSVGEQYF. CDR3 in DNA: TGTGCCTGGAGTGTGGGGGAGCAGTACTTC.

V gene TRBV7-9 combines with J gene TRBJ1-5; 7 nucleotides agree with TRBD1. Germline CDR1 is SEHNR and CDR2 is FQNEAQ (reference sequence). This CDR3 contains 14 residues. The ends lost 5 bases at V and 8 bases at J; junction bases unmatched: 9. The CDR3 DNA is TGTGCCAGCAGCCTCACAGGGGCCGTTGAGCCCCAGCATTTT. Translating it yields CASSLTGAVEPQHF.

This chain joins TRBV29-1 and TRBJ2-5; D remains unclear. The germline V and J ends were trimmed by 6 bases and 4 bases, with 15 bases remaining between them. This CDR3 is 13 amino acids long. Germline-derived CDR1 and CDR2 are SQVTM and ANQGSEA. The CDR3 protein is CSVSRSYLETQYF. The CDR3 DNA sequence: TGCAGCGTCAGTAGGAGTTATCTAGAGACCCAGTACTTC.

V is TRBV20-1 and J is TRBJ1-1; unclear D gene. The ends were cut back, 7 bases at V and 3 bases at J, with 9 bases in the middle. This CDR3 has 11 residues. Germline CDR1 is DFQATT and CDR2 is SNEGSKA (reference sequence). The CDR3 loop is CSGPKYTEAFF. The CDR3 nucleotides read TGCAGTGGTCCGAAGTACACTGAAGCTTTCTTT.

V is TRBV27 and J is TRBJ2-1, with 7 bases fitting TRBD2. The germline CDR1 and CDR2 sequences are MNHEY and SMNVEV (reference sequence). There are 16 residues in the CDR3. V dropped 6 bases and J dropped 0; count of bases not matched to a gene: 8. The CDR3 bases are TGTGCCAGCAGACCTAGCGGTTTGAGCTCCTACAATGAGCAGTTCTTC. Amino acid sequence: CASRPSGLSSYNEQFF.

V is TRBV30 and J is TRBJ1-1; D ambiguous. This CDR3 is built from 14 residues. Germline lookup yields CDR1 GTSNPN and CDR2 SVGIG (reference sequence). V lost 4 bases, J lost 1 base, and 13 bases lay in between. For the CDR3, the DNA is TGTGCCTGGAACGTCTTCCGGTCGAACACTGAAGCTTTCTTT. Encoded protein: CAWNVFRSNTEAFF.

This clone was observed a single time. This sequence joins TRBV28 and TRBJ1-2; TRBD1 aligns across 7 bases. Germline CDR1 is MDHEN and CDR2 is SYDVKM. With V trimmed by 7 bases and J by 3 bases, 11 bases remained unmatched. This CDR3 is 15 amino acids long. The DNA of the CDR3 is TGTGCCAGCACCCCGACAGGGCGACCCCACTATGGCTACACCTTC. Amino acid sequence: CASTPTGRPHYGYTF.

This chain uses TRBV30 with TRBJ1-5; 9 bases fit TRBD1. This CDR3 comprises 14 residues. CDR1 is GTSNPN and CDR2 is SVGIG in the germline V gene (reference sequence). The V and J ends lost 8 bases and 5 bases, in that order; junction bases with no gene match: 10. CDR3 sequence reads: CASSGTGLHQPQHF. CDR3 nucleotide sequence: TGTGCCAGCTCCGGGACAGGGTTGCATCAGCCCCAGCATTTT.

This clone was picked up a small number of times. For the CDR3, the DNA is TGTGCCAGCAGTTTATCGGGGATTACAGGGTTCAAGACCCAGTACTTC. It codes for CASSLSGITGFKTQYF. The gene calls are TRBV27 and TRBJ2-5, with D perhaps TRBD1 (6 bases). The V and J ends lost 0 bases and 6 bases respectively, with 17 bases between them. This CDR3 comprises 16 residues. Germline-derived CDR1 and CDR2 are MNHEY and SMNVEV (reference sequence).

In its sample, this clone was seen many times. The CDR3 DNA follows: TGTGCCAGTACCATCACGGCCCACACCGGGGAGCTGTTTTTT. This sequence encodes CASTITAHTGELFF. The V gene is TRBV19, the J gene TRBJ2-2; D unresolved. This CDR3 has 14 residues. With 7 bases removed from V and 3 bases from J, the gap between germline ends came to 12 bases. From germline, CDR1 is LNHDA and CDR2 SQIVND (reference sequence).

There are a few counts of this clone. Other DNA variants within this sample encode the same CDR3. The rearrangement uses TRBV18 and TRBJ2-5; a weak D match, TRBD2 (6 bases). The CDR3 consists of 13 residues. V gave up 0 bases and J gave up 4 bases, with 6 bases separating them. Germline CDR1 reads KGHSH; CDR2 reads LQKENI. DNA of the CDR3: TGTGCCAGCTCACCACCGGGGGGAGAGACCCAGTACTTC. Translated: CASSPPGGETQYF. The variable domain in full, with the rest retrieved from reference TRBV18 and TRBJ2-5, is NAGVMQNPRHLVRRRGQEARLRCSPMKGHSHVYWYRQLPEEGLKFMVYLQKENIIDESGMPKERFSAEFPKEGPSILRIQQVVRGDSAAYFCASSPPGGETQYFGPGTRLLVL.

This clone has only a few counts. The chain uses TRBV2 and TRBJ2-7; 7 nucleotides agree with TRBD1. The trim removed 4 bases at V and 6 bases at J, leaving 9 bases unmatched. Germline CDR1 reads SNHLY; CDR2 reads FYNNEI. This CDR3 contains 14 residues. CDR3 bases: TGTGCCAGCAGTGGACAGGGATCGCTCTTCGAGCAGTACTTC. It specifies CASSGQGSLFEQYF.

This clone has more than one count but fewer than ten. The chain has TRBV7-3 and TRBJ2-7; no firm D call. Germline CDR1 and CDR2: SGHTA and FQGTGA. V was pared by 3 bases and J by 1 base, with 10 bases between. This CDR3 spans 14 amino acids. CDR3 coding DNA: TGTGCCAGCAGCTTCGGAGACGGATCCTACGAGCAGTACTTC. It is translated as CASSFGDGSYEQYF. The full variable domain, its missing parts supplied by reference TRBV7-3 and TRBJ2-7, is GAGVSQTPSNKVTEKGKYVELRCDPISGHTALYWYRQSLGQGPEFLIYFQGTGAADDSGLPNDRFFAVRPEGSVSTLKIQRTERGDSAVYLCASSFGDGSYEQYFGPGTRLTVT.

This sequence joins TRBV7-3 and TRBJ2-1; D uncertain. The V and J ends lost 5 bases and 10 bases respectively, with 15 bases between them. CDR1 and CDR2 (germline): SGHTA, FQGTGA. The CDR3 is 13 amino acids. CDR3: CASSPGPTVEQFF. CDR3 coding DNA: TGTGCCAGCAGCCCTGGACCCACGGTCGAGCAGTTCTTC.

The chain recombines TRBV11-2 with TRBJ2-1; unclear D gene. Germline V CDR1 and CDR2: SGHAT, FQNNGV. The CDR3 is 14 residues long. With 2 bases removed from V and 4 bases from J, the gap between germline ends came to 9 bases. CDR3 sequence (DNA): TGTGCCAGCAGCTTACAGGCCCCATACAATGAGCAGTTCTTC. Translated: CASSLQAPYNEQFF.

This clone was observed once. This chain connects TRBV7-9 to TRBJ1-5; D ambiguous. The V end was cut by 3 bases, the J end by 3 bases, with 9 bases between. The CDR3 has 14 residues. The germline V gene has CDR1 SEHNR and CDR2 FQNEAQ (reference sequence). In DNA, the CDR3 is TGTGCCAGCAGCTTCGGCCAGTTCAATCAGCCCCAGCATTTT. Protein: CASSFGQFNQPQHF.

This chain links TRBV5-1 with TRBJ2-7; TRBD2 agrees at 10 bases. Losses at the gene ends were 5 bases for V and 2 bases for J; bases not matched to a gene: 7. The CDR3 loop spans 15 amino acids. Germline V gene data show CDR1 as SGHRS and CDR2 as YFSETQ. CDR3 sequence reads: CASRPGLAETYEQYF. The CDR3 DNA follows: TGCGCCAGCAGACCAGGACTAGCGGAAACCTACGAGCAGTACTTC. The variable domain in full, completed from reference TRBV5-1 and TRBJ2-7, reads KAGVTQTPRYLIKTRGQQVTLSCSPISGHRSVSWYQQTPGQGLQFLFEYFSETQRNKGNFPGRFSGRQFSNSRSEMNVSTLELGDSALYLCASRPGLAETYEQYFGPGTRLTVT.

Only a few counts were recorded for this clone. The chain couples TRBV29-1 to TRBJ2-7; 7 bases are a match to TRBD2. The CDR3 spans 12 residues. The trim removed 6 bases at V and 4 bases at J, leaving 6 bases unmatched. Per the germline V gene, CDR1 is SQVTM and CDR2 is ANQGSEA. The CDR3 reads CSVGTTLYEQYF. For the CDR3, the DNA is TGCAGCGTCGGGACTACTTTATACGAGCAGTACTTC.

The V call is TRBV9, the J call TRBJ2-2, with D hard to call. V lost 0 bases to trimming and J lost 3 bases, with 12 bases between them. Germline V gene data show CDR1 as SGDLS and CDR2 as YYNGEE. CDR3 size: 16 residues. The CDR3 nucleotides are TGTGCCAGCAGCGTAGGGACCCGGGCGTACACCGGGGAGCTGTTTTTT. Translating it yields CASSVGTRAYTGELFF.

CDR3 nucleotides: TGTGCCAGTGGGACTAGCGGGAGAAATGAGCAGTTCTTC. It specifies CASGTSGRNEQFF. The J gene is TRBJ2-1, the V gene TRBV6-5, with 14 bases that match TRBD2. In germline, CDR1 is MNHEY, CDR2 SVGAGI. The CDR3 length is 13 residues. V gave up 9 bases and J gave up 7 bases; unmatched junction bases: 2.

The sample holds a few counts of this clone. The chain is built from TRBV27 and TRBJ2-2, with D possibly being TRBD1 (6 bases). V lost 5 bases and J 5 bases, leaving 15 bases between the germline ends. There are 15 residues in the CDR3. CDR1 is MNHEY, CDR2 SMNVEV, per germline (reference sequence). The CDR3 region has the DNA TGTGCCAGCAGTACCCTACAGGGCAGGACCGGGGAGCTGTTTTTT. Translating it yields CASSTLQGRTGELFF.

This sequence joins TRBV27 and TRBJ2-5; D gene uncertain. Trimming removed 11 bases at V and 3 bases at J, with 13 bases between. CDR3 length: 12 amino acids. Germline V CDR1 and CDR2: MNHEY, SMNVEV (reference sequence). CDR3 sequence: CAPHTDKETQYF. The CDR3 DNA reads TGTGCCCCACACACTGATAAAGAGACCCAGTACTTC.

This clone was observed a handful of times. V gene TRBV7-3 combines with J gene TRBJ2-7; 10 bases are a match to TRBD2. The CDR3 sequence is 17 residues long. V dropped 0 bases and J dropped 3; count of bases not matched to a gene: 8. Germline CDR1 is SGHTA and CDR2 is FQGTGA. The CDR3, as DNA: TGTGCCAGCAGCTTAACCGGCCTAGCGGGGGTAGACTACGAGCAGTACTTC. Translating it yields CASSLTGLAGVDYEQYF.

This sequence joins TRBV29-1 and TRBJ2-3; D is possibly TRBD1 or TRBD2 (5 bases each). Trimming stripped 1 base from V and 3 bases from J, with 14 bases between. In germline, CDR1 is SQVTM, CDR2 ANQGSEA. The CDR3 runs to 15 residues. The CDR3 nucleotides read TGCAGCGTTGAAGGGGCAGGGTGGGGGACAGATACGCAGTATTTT. Translated, it gives CSVEGAGWGTDTQYF.

V gene TRBV29-1 combines with J gene TRBJ2-3; 10 bases are shared with TRBD2. Losses at the gene ends were 6 bases for V and 8 bases for J; bases not matched to a gene: 11. CDR3 length: 14 amino acids. Germline assignment: CDR1 SQVTM and CDR2 ANQGSEA. DNA for the CDR3: TGCAGCGTCGGACTAGCGGAGCCGCGTGCTACGCAGTATTTT. Residues: CSVGLAEPRATQYF.

This clone was picked up a small number of times. The CDR3 spells CASSPEGTGLREQFF. The CDR3 DNA reads as TGCGCCAGCAGCCCGGAGGGGACAGGGTTACGGGAGCAGTTCTTC. V is TRBV5-1 and J is TRBJ2-1; 9 bases agree with TRBD1. The CDR3 runs to 15 residues. V lost 4 bases to trimming and J lost 10 bases; unmatched junction nucleotides: 12. Germline V gene data show CDR1 as SGHRS and CDR2 as YFSETQ.

The chain links TRBV5-1 to TRBJ2-1; no definite D call. The germline V and J ends were trimmed by 1 base and 5 bases, with 4 bases remaining between them. From germline, CDR1 is SGHRS and CDR2 YFSETQ. This CDR3 is built from 12 residues. DNA of the CDR3: TGCGCCAGCAGCTTGTCCCACAATGAGCAGTTCTTC. It codes for CASSLSHNEQFF.

This chain joins TRBV30 and TRBJ2-3; TRBD2 is a possible D gene (6 bases). Germline V gene data show CDR1 as GTSNPN and CDR2 as SVGIG (reference sequence). V was shortened by 2 bases and J by 2 bases, with 11 bases between the two germline ends. CDR3 length: 14 residues. This CDR3 reads CAWSIRGNTDTQYF. DNA of the CDR3: TGTGCCTGGAGTATCCGGGGGAACACAGATACGCAGTATTTT.

The CDR3 here is CASSLGLAAYEQFF. CDR3 in DNA: TGCGCCAGCAGCCTCGGACTAGCGGCCTATGAGCAGTTCTTC. This chain connects TRBV5-1 to TRBJ2-1; 10 bases match TRBD2. Germline CDR1 and CDR2: SGHRS and YFSETQ. The CDR3 extends over 14 amino acids. The trim removed 4 bases at V and 8 bases at J, leaving 6 bases unmatched.